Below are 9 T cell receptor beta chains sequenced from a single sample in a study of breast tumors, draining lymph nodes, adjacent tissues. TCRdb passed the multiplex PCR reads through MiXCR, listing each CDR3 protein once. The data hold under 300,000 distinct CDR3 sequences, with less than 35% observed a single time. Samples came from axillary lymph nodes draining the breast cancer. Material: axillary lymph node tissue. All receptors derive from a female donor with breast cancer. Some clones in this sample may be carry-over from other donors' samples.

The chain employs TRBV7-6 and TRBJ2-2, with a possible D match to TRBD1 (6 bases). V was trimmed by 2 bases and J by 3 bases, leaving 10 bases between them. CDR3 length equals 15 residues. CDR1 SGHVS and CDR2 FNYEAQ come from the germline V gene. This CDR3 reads CASSLRGTYTGELFF. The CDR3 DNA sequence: TGTGCCAGCAGCTTAAGGGGGACCTACACCGGGGAGCTGTTTTTT.

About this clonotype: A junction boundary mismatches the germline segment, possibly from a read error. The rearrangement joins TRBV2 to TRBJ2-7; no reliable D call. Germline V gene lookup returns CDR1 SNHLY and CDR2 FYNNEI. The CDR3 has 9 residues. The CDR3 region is CASSYEQYF. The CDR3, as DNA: TGTGCCAGCTCCTACGAGCAGTACTTT.

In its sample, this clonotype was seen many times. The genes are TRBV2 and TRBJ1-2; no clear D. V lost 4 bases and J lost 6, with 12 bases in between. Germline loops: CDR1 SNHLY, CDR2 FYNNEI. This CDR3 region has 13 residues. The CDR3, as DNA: TGTGCCAGCAGTGTTGGAGTCATCGATGGCTACACCTTC. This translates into CASSVGVIDGYTF.

The CDR3 is CASSLTGTAPRNEKLFF. For the CDR3, the DNA is TGTGCCAGCAGTTTAACTGGGACGGCGCCCCGGAATGAAAAACTGTTTTTT. V and J are TRBV27 and TRBJ1-4; maybe TRBD1 (5 bases). With 2 bases removed from V and 5 bases from J, the gap between germline ends came to 18 bases. The V gene's germline CDR1 is MNHEY and CDR2 SMNVEV (reference sequence). The CDR3 is 17 amino acids.

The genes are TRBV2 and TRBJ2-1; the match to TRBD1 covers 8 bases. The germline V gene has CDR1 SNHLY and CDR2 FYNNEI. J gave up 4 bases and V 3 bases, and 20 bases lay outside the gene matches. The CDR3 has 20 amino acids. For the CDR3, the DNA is TGTGCCAGCAGTGATGAGACAGGGGCACAGCCCCAGGGGTCATACAATGAGCAGTTCTTC. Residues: CASSDETGAQPQGSYNEQFF.

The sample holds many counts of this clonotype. This chain's CDR3 is CASSQDNGESYEQYF. CDR3 in DNA: TGCGCCAGCAGCCAAGATAACGGTGAGTCCTACGAGCAGTACTTC. The chain uses TRBV4-3 and TRBJ2-7, with unresolved D. CDR1 is LGHNA, CDR2 YSLEER, per germline. There are 15 residues in the CDR3. Trimming stripped 0 bases from V and 1 base from J, with 10 bases between.

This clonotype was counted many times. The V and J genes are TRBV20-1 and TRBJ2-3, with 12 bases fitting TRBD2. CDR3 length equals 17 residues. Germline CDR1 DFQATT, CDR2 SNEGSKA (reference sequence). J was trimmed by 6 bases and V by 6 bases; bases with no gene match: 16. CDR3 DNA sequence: TGCAGTGCCCCAGGGGGTACTAGCGGGGGGCCCCGGGATACGCAGTATTTT. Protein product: CSAPGGTSGGPRDTQYF.

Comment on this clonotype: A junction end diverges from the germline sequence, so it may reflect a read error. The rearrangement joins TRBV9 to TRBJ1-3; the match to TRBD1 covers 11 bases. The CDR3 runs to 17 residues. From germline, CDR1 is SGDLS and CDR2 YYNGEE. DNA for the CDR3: TGTGCCAGCGGCGTAGCGGGACAGGGGGGCGCCGGAAACACCATATATTTT. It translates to CASGVAGQGGAGNTIYF.

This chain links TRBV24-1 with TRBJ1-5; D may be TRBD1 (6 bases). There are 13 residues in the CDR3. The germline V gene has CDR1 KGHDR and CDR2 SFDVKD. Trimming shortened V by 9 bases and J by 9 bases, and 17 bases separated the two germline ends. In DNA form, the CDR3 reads TGTGCCACCCTTTGCAGGGGCTCTCGGCCCCAGCATTTT. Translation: CATLCRGSRPQHF.